One sample yielded the 23 T cell receptor beta chains listed below, sequenced in a study of blood T cell repertoires in COVID-19. TCRdb keeps only in-frame clones here, not all; method: immunoSEQ multiplex PCR. The repertoire has roughly 120,000 clones, 78% of them found once; the top ten carry 2% to 2.5%. The source material was peripheral blood. The receptors were sampled from a man between 65 and 79 years old with acute or convalescent COVID-19.

J is TRBJ2-2 and V is TRBV25-1, with TRBD1 as a possible D gene (5 bases). V lost 6 bases to trimming and J lost 6 bases, with 8 bases between them. Germline V CDR1 and CDR2: MGHDK, SYGVNS. The CDR3 covers 12 residues. The CDR3 is CASRYRPGELFF. The CDR3 bases are TGTGCCAGCAGATACAGGCCCGGGGAGCTGTTTTTT.

The chain uses TRBV21-1 and TRBJ1-4; TRBD1 reflects the table's D call only, with no check against the DNA. TRBV21-1 is tagged as a pseudogene. The CDR3 runs 19 residues. The chain's CDR3 is CASSKAWGDRPATNEKLFF. The DNA for the CDR3 is TGTGCCAGCAGCAAAGCGTGGGGGGACAGACCAGCAACTAATGAAAAACTGTTTTTT.

This clone was counted a few times. The rearrangement links TRBV6-5 to TRBJ1-2, with 8 bases that match TRBD1. Germline CDR1 MNHEY, CDR2 SVGAGI. Trimming took 7 bases from V and 5 from J; bases not matched to a gene: 6. There are 13 residues in the CDR3. CDR3 in DNA: TGTGCCAGCAAATTGACAGGGGCATATGGCTACACCTTC. Residues: CASKLTGAYGYTF.

Only a few counts were recorded for this clone. This chain links TRBV30 with TRBJ1-5, with D perhaps matching TRBD1 (6 bases). The V gene lost 3 bases and the J gene lost 0 bases, with 12 bases spanning the gap. The CDR3 covers 15 residues. The germline V gene encodes CDR1 GTSNPN and CDR2 SVGIG (reference sequence). The CDR3 is CAWRNQGNSNQPQHF. CDR3 coding DNA: TGTGCCTGGAGGAACCAGGGGAATAGCAATCAGCCCCAGCATTTT.

This rearrangement joins TRBV7-9 to TRBJ1-1; weak D call: TRBD1 (5 bases). The CDR3 runs 15 residues. Trimming stripped 0 bases from V and 5 bases from J, with 13 bases between. Germline V gives CDR1 SEHNR, CDR2 FQNEAQ (reference sequence). The CDR3: CASSLAGGIGTEAFF. CDR3 DNA sequence: TGTGCCAGCAGCTTAGCTGGGGGGATAGGTACTGAAGCTTTCTTT.

The chain combines TRBV18 with TRBJ1-4, with 9 bases fitting TRBD1. Trimming took 2 bases from V and 5 from J; bases not matched to a gene: 6. Germline CDR1 and CDR2: KGHSH and LQKENI. The CDR3 sequence is 16 residues long. The CDR3 loop reads CASSPRDRVKNEKLFF. The CDR3 DNA reads as TGTGCCAGCTCACCAAGGGACAGGGTTAAAAATGAAAAACTGTTTTTT.

This chain links TRBV5-6 with TRBJ2-7; no firm D call. The CDR3 consists of 13 residues. CDR1 and CDR2 (germline): SGHDT, YYEEEE. V was shortened by 2 bases and J by 5 bases, with 11 bases between the two germline ends. The CDR3: CASSFQDFNEQYF. The CDR3 DNA is TGTGCCAGCAGCTTCCAGGATTTCAACGAGCAGTACTTC.

The chain joins TRBV7-9 to TRBJ2-5, with D possibly being TRBD2 (5 bases). Per the germline V gene, CDR1 is SEHNR and CDR2 is FQNEAQ (reference sequence). V was shortened by 0 bases and J by 4 bases, with 6 bases between the two germline ends. The CDR3 sequence is 13 residues long. CDR3 coding DNA: TGTGCCAGCAGCTTAGCACTAGGAGAGACCCAGTACTTC. Translation gives CASSLALGETQYF.

Concerning this clone: This CDR3 is also generated by other DNA sequences in the sample. The V gene is TRBV7-2, the J gene TRBJ2-5; 11 bases fit TRBD2. This CDR3 has 14 residues. V shed 5 bases, J shed 3 bases, and the junction held 2 bases outside the gene matches. CDR1 and CDR2 (germline): SGHTA, FQGNSA. The CDR3 nucleotides are TGTGCCAGCAGCCTGGGACTAGCGGAAGAGACCCAGTACTTC. This encodes CASSLGLAEETQYF.

This clone was seen more than once but under ten times. The chain's CDR3 is CASSPTGGRSYEQYF. Here the CDR3 DNA reads TGTGCCAGCAGCCCAACAGGGGGCCGATCCTACGAGCAGTACTTC. The chain joins TRBV9 to TRBJ2-7; 9 bases line up with TRBD1. The CDR3 extends over 15 amino acids. The germline V gene encodes CDR1 SGDLS and CDR2 YYNGEE. V lost 4 bases to trimming and J lost 1 base; unmatched junction nucleotides: 6.

The rearrangement uses TRBV19 and TRBJ2-3, with D maybe TRBD2 (6 bases). Trimming pared 4 bases from V and 4 bases from J, leaving 15 bases between. This CDR3 has 15 residues. CDR1 LNHDA and CDR2 SQIVND come from the germline V gene (reference sequence). CDR3 sequence (DNA): TGTGCCAGTAGTACCCCGGTGGGAGGAGCAGATACGCAGTATTTT. This sequence encodes CASSTPVGGADTQYF.

In DNA, the CDR3 is TGTGCCAGCAGCTCTGGACAGCAAGAGACCCAGTACTTC. Encoded protein: CASSSGQQETQYF. The J gene is TRBJ2-5, the V gene TRBV7-9, with D possibly matching TRBD1 (6 bases). From germline, CDR1 is SEHNR and CDR2 FQNEAQ (reference sequence). The CDR3 length is 13 residues. Between the trimmed V and J ends, which lost 4 bases and 2 bases, there was a span of 8 bases.

This sequence joins TRBV5-1 and TRBJ2-3, with D perhaps TRBD2 (6 bases). Looked up from germline, CDR1 is SGHRS and CDR2 is YFSETQ. The CDR3 has 16 residues. Between the trimmed V and J ends, which lost 0 bases and 1 base, there was a span of 12 bases. The DNA for the CDR3 is TGCGCCAGCAGCTTGGGGCGGTCTAGCGGCACAGATACGCAGTATTTT. This codes for CASSLGRSSGTDTQYF.

The chain has TRBV9 and TRBJ1-2, with 7 bases matching TRBD1. J lost 4 bases, V lost 4 bases, and 4 bases had no gene match. Germline V gives CDR1 SGDLS, CDR2 YYNGEE. The CDR3 sequence is 13 residues long. CDR3: CASSNRGIYGYTF. The DNA for the CDR3 is TGTGCCAGCAGCAACAGGGGTATCTATGGCTACACCTTC.

The chain recombines TRBV7-9 with TRBJ1-6; TRBD1 matches at 8 bases. The V segment lost 1 base and the J segment 10 bases; nucleotides outside the gene matches: 6. This CDR3 has 15 amino acids. The germline V gene has CDR1 SEHNR and CDR2 FQNEAQ (reference sequence). Written as DNA, the CDR3 is TGTGCCAGCAGCTTAGGCCAGGGGGCTCTGTCACCCCTCCACTTT. Translated: CASSLGQGALSPLHF. The full variable domain, its missing parts supplied by reference TRBV7-9 and TRBJ1-6, is DTGVSQNPRHKITKRGQNVTFRCDPISEHNRLYWYRQTLGQGPEFLTYFQNEAQLEKSRLLSDRFSAERPKGSFSTLEIQRTEQGDSAMYLCASSLGQGALSPLHFGNGTRLTVT.

The chain combines TRBV27 with TRBJ2-1; tentative D call: TRBD2 (6 bases). The germline CDR1 and CDR2 sequences are MNHEY and SMNVEV (reference sequence). Trimming stripped 6 bases from V and 4 bases from J, with 10 bases between. The CDR3 covers 13 residues. CDR3 amino acids: CASSSGLYNEQFF. The CDR3 bases are TGTGCCAGCAGCTCGGGACTTTACAATGAGCAGTTCTTC.

J is TRBJ1-2 and V is TRBV4-3; D ambiguous. The CDR3 spans 13 residues. V was pared by 2 bases and J by 4 bases, with 8 bases between. Germline V lookup: CDR1 LGHNA, CDR2 YSLEER. The CDR3 spells CASSQNRGYGYTF. As DNA, the CDR3 is TGCGCCAGCAGCCAAAATCGGGGCTATGGCTACACCTTC.

The V and J genes are TRBV7-9 and TRBJ1-1; 11 positions agree with TRBD1. V was clipped by 0 bases and J by 6 bases; unmatched bases: 3. The CDR3 extends over 15 amino acids. Germline-derived CDR1 and CDR2 are SEHNR and FQNEAQ (reference sequence). CDR3 region: CASSLAGTGGAEAFF. CDR3 in DNA: TGTGCCAGCAGCTTAGCAGGGACAGGGGGGGCTGAAGCTTTCTTT. Drawing the rest from reference TRBV7-9 and TRBJ1-1, the complete variable domain is DTGVSQNPRHKITKRGQNVTFRCDPISEHNRLYWYRQTLGQGPEFLTYFQNEAQLEKSRLLSDRFSAERPKGSFSTLEIQRTEQGDSAMYLCASSLAGTGGAEAFFGQGTRLTVV.

This clone came up a few times. The CDR3 is CASSLARGSEKLFF. The CDR3 DNA reads TGCGCCAGCAGCTTGGCCAGGGGTTCTGAAAAACTGTTTTTT. The chain links TRBV5-1 to TRBJ1-4; D may be TRBD1 (6 bases). The germline V and J ends were trimmed by 0 bases and 7 bases, with 10 bases remaining between them. The CDR3 contains 14 residues. CDR1 is SGHRS and CDR2 is YFSETQ in the germline V gene.

This chain links TRBV7-2 with TRBJ2-3, with 12 bases aligning to TRBD2. This CDR3 is built from 16 residues. Germline V gene lookup returns CDR1 SGHTA and CDR2 FQGNSA. With V trimmed by 5 bases and J by 6 bases, 9 bases remained unmatched. CDR3 residues: CASSTGLAGNFDTQYF. The DNA of the CDR3 is TGTGCCAGCAGCACAGGACTAGCGGGGAATTTTGATACGCAGTATTTT.

The V gene is TRBV6-2 or TRBV6-3, the J gene TRBJ1-5, with D possibly matching TRBD1 (5 bases). From germline, CDR1 is MNHEY and CDR2 SVGEGT. V lost 5 bases to trimming and J lost 4 bases, with 12 bases between them. The CDR3 covers 14 residues. The CDR3 nucleotides are TGTGCCAGCAGTGCCGTGGCAGGGAATCAGCCCCAGCATTTT. Protein sequence: CASSAVAGNQPQHF.

The gene calls are TRBV4-3 and TRBJ2-1; D is undetermined. The CDR3 runs to 15 residues. Germline values: CDR1 LGHNA, CDR2 YSLEER. V was clipped by 0 bases and J by 6 bases, with 12 bases between them. CDR3 DNA sequence: TGCGCCAGCAGCCAAGATTTCGCAGGCTTCAATGAGCAGTTCTTC. It specifies CASSQDFAGFNEQFF.

Only one count was recorded for this clone. The rearrangement links TRBV2 to TRBJ1-5; 11 nucleotides align to TRBD1. V lost 4 bases and J lost 3; bases outside the gene matches: 2. The CDR3 spans 15 residues. The germline CDR1 and CDR2 sequences are SNHLY and FYNNEI. CDR3: CASSGDRGSNQPQHF. CDR3 nucleotide sequence: TGTGCCAGCAGTGGGGACAGGGGGTCCAATCAGCCCCAGCATTTT.